Below, 15 T cell receptor beta chains from the same sample are listed, as sequenced in a study of blood T cells in healthy people across ages. PCR was performed a second time for about 7 to 11 cycles using a sample-barcoded 5' primer and a J-beta primer mix. MiXCR was run by TCRdb on the 5' RACE reads, yielding one entry per CDR3 protein. There are about 1.7 million distinct CDR3 sequences in the sample; 28% occur only once, and 7.7% lies in the top ten. Material for sequencing was blood. These receptors were taken from a woman in her 30s in good health.

In its sample, this clonotype was seen many times. DNA of the CDR3: TGTGCCAGCAGTTTAGGGACAGCCAAAAACATTCAGTACTTC. Encoded protein: CASSLGTAKNIQYF. The chain joins TRBV3-1 to TRBJ2-4; the D call may be TRBD1 or TRBD2 (5 bases each). The germline CDR1 and CDR2 sequences are LGHDT and YNNKEL (reference sequence). The CDR3 contains 14 residues. Deletions cut 6 bases from V and 0 bases from J, with 9 bases between. Full variable domain (outside the CDR3, taken from reference TRBV3-1 and TRBJ2-4): DTAVSQTPKYLVTQMGNDKSIKCEQNLGHDTMYWYKQDSKKFLKIMFSYNNKELIINETVPNRFSPKSPDKAHLNLHINSLELGDSAVYFCASSLGTAKNIQYFGAGTRLSVL.

This chain joins TRBV10-3 and TRBJ2-7; 7 bases align to TRBD1. The germline gives CDR1 ENHRY, CDR2 SYGVKD. With 4 bases clipped from V and 4 bases from J, the junction kept 10 bases outside the gene matches. The CDR3 spans 15 residues. The CDR3 protein is CAISGLQGPEYEQYF. CDR3 DNA sequence: TGTGCCATCAGTGGGTTACAGGGGCCAGAGTACGAGCAGTACTTC.

This clonotype was observed a few times. This chain joins TRBV7-3 and TRBJ2-1; 9 nucleotides agree with TRBD2. Germline-derived CDR1 and CDR2 are SGHTA and FQGTGA. There are 18 residues in the CDR3. With 5 bases clipped from V and 6 bases from J, the junction kept 17 bases outside the gene matches. This chain's CDR3 is CASSASGEVAGVSNEQFF. The DNA of the CDR3 is TGTGCCAGCAGCGCGTCTGGCGAAGTAGCGGGGGTGAGCAATGAGCAGTTCTTC.

This clonotype was seen only a few times. This may be a read error, as it is one base from a much larger clone. The chain combines TRBV29-1 with TRBJ2-5; D gene uncertain. There are 13 residues in the CDR3. Germline CDR1 is SQVTM and CDR2 is ANQGSEA. Deletions cut 5 bases from V and 6 bases from J, with 16 bases between. The CDR3 coding sequence is TGCAGCGTTCACGAGTATGGTCGGCAGACCCAGTACTTC. Translated: CSVHEYGRQTQYF. The variable domain in full, with the rest retrieved from reference TRBV29-1 and TRBJ2-5, is SAVISQKPSRDICQRGTSLTIQCQVDSQVTMMFWYRQQPGQSLTLIATANQGSEATYESGFVIDKFPISRPNLTFSTLTVSNMSPEDSSIYLCSVHEYGRQTQYFGPGTRLLVL.

This chain uses TRBV28 with TRBJ2-3; D gene unclear. Looked up from germline, CDR1 is MDHEN and CDR2 is SYDVKM. The CDR3 has 15 residues. V gave up 3 bases and J gave up 2 bases, with 12 bases separating them. For the CDR3, the DNA is TGTGCCAGCAGTTTCAGAGACCTTTACACAGATACGCAGTATTTT. Its protein is CASSFRDLYTDTQYF.

The CDR3 spells CASSTAGDEQFF. CDR3 sequence (DNA): TGTGCCAGCAGTACCGCAGGCGATGAGCAGTTCTTC. The chain recombines TRBV6-2 or TRBV6-3 with TRBJ2-1; D remains ambiguous. The ends were cut back, 5 bases at V and 8 bases at J, with 10 bases in the middle. The CDR3 runs to 12 residues. The germline CDR1 and CDR2 sequences are MNHEY and SVGEGT.

This clonotype was observed at least ten times. V is TRBV5-1 and J is TRBJ2-7; TRBD1 agrees at 8 bases. V dropped 3 bases and J dropped 3; count of bases not matched to a gene: 8. The CDR3 consists of 15 residues. Germline V gene data show CDR1 as SGHRS and CDR2 as YFSETQ. The CDR3 nucleotides are TGCGCCAGCAGCTCGGAACTTGGACAGGGCTACGAGCAGTACTTC. Encoded protein: CASSSELGQGYEQYF.

This clonotype appeared a few times. V gene TRBV9 combines with J gene TRBJ2-7, with D perhaps TRBD1 (6 bases). This CDR3 has 14 amino acids. Trimming pared 4 bases from V and 5 bases from J, leaving 16 bases between. Germline assignment: CDR1 SGDLS and CDR2 YYNGEE. CDR3 bases: TGTGCCAGCAGCCCCACGAGCCGGGACAACGAGCAGTACTTC. It specifies CASSPTSRDNEQYF. Using reference TRBV9 and TRBJ2-7 for the parts outside the CDR3, the full variable domain is DSGVTQTPKHLITATGQRVTLRCSPRSGDLSVYWYQQSLDQGLQFLIQYYNGEERAKGNILERFSAQQFPDLHSELNLSSLELGDSALYFCASSPTSRDNEQYFGPGTRLTVT.

This chain links TRBV7-2 with TRBJ2-1, with a weak D call TRBD2 (7 bases). Between the trimmed V and J ends, which lost 5 bases and 10 bases, there was a span of 24 bases. CDR1 SGHTA and CDR2 FQGNSA come from the germline V gene. This CDR3 contains 16 residues. The CDR3, as DNA: TGTGCCAGCAGCCCCTATTCTGGGGGGGCTGGGGGGGAGCAGTTCTTC. Protein product: CASSPYSGGAGGEQFF.

This clonotype was recorded at least ten times. This chain uses TRBV6-5 with TRBJ1-2; a weak D match, TRBD1 (5 bases). V was shortened by 6 bases and J by 4 bases, with 12 bases between the two germline ends. The CDR3 is made up of 13 amino acids. The V gene's germline CDR1 is MNHEY and CDR2 SVGAGI. The CDR3 sequence is CASSARGFYGYTF. CDR3 DNA: TGTGCCAGCAGCGCACGGGGCTTCTATGGCTACACCTTC.

The chain links TRBV20-1 to TRBJ1-4; TRBD1 is a possible D gene (5 bases). Germline CDR1 is DFQATT and CDR2 is SNEGSKA (reference sequence). CDR3 length equals 14 residues. The V end was cut by 4 bases, the J end by 5 bases, with 14 bases between. The CDR3 coding sequence is TGCAGTGCTACAGTCATGGGGCAGAATGAAAAACTGTTTTTT. It yields the protein CSATVMGQNEKLFF.

Here the CDR3 reads CASSLWLEEKLFF. Here the CDR3 DNA reads TGTGCCAGCAGTTTATGGTTGGAGGAAAAACTGTTTTTT. This chain joins TRBV12-3 or TRBV12-4 and TRBJ1-4; D gene uncertain. The CDR3 covers 13 residues. V was clipped by 2 bases and J by 8 bases, with 9 bases between them.

This sequence joins TRBV18 and TRBJ1-5; a possible D gene is TRBD1 (5 bases). Germline V CDR1 and CDR2: KGHSH, LQKENI. V lost 4 bases and J 1 base, leaving 8 bases between the germline ends. The CDR3 contains 14 residues. CDR3 in DNA: TGTGCCAGCTCACATAGACAGAGCAATCAGCCCCAGCATTTT. Its protein product is CASSHRQSNQPQHF.

The chain joins TRBV10-3 to TRBJ2-3, with 8 bases that match TRBD2. The CDR3 runs to 16 residues. Losses at the gene ends were 3 bases for V and 6 bases for J; bases not matched to a gene: 11. Germline CDR1 and CDR2: ENHRY and SYGVKD. CDR3 DNA: TGTGCCATCAGTGACAGAACGGGAGGGAGCAGGGATACGCAGTATTTT. Its protein product is CAISDRTGGSRDTQYF.

This clonotype was counted only a few times. The genes are TRBV21-1 and TRBJ2-3; the table calls TRBD2, which could not be checked here. TRBV21-1 is designated a pseudogene. The length of the CDR3 is 18 residues. For the CDR3, the DNA is TGTGCCAGCAGCAATCCCCTCCTGAGGCTAAATCGCACAGATACGCAGTATTTT. This gives the protein CASSNPLLRLNRTDTQYF.